A single sample gave rise to the 8 T cell receptor beta chains below, sequenced in a study of T cell responses to AZD1222 COVID-19 vaccine. Method: immunoSEQ multiplex PCR; TCRdb's copy keeps in-frame clones and lacks some. The table lists roughly 180,000 clones, 80% to 95% of them singletons. The sample in question was peripheral blood, obtained 28 days after the second dose of the MenACWY control vaccine. Source of these receptors: an adult who received the MenACWY meningococcal vaccine as a control.

The rearrangement uses TRBV13 and TRBJ2-1; 9 bases are shared with TRBD1. This CDR3 spans 14 amino acids. Germline assignment: CDR1 PRHDT and CDR2 FYEKMQ (reference sequence). With 1 base clipped from V and 10 bases from J, the junction kept 5 bases outside the gene matches. The CDR3 DNA reads as TGTGCCAGCAGCTTAGACAGGGGGCTTGGAGAGCAGTTCTTC. Translated: CASSLDRGLGEQFF.

The V call is TRBV7-2, the J call TRBJ1-2; D possibly corresponds to TRBD1 (5 bases). The CDR3 runs 15 residues. The germline gives CDR1 SGHTA, CDR2 FQGNSA. V gave up 1 base and J gave up 8 bases, with 17 bases separating them. CDR3 loop: CASSLDSPGMGGYTF. CDR3 nucleotides: TGTGCCAGCAGCTTAGATAGCCCAGGGATGGGGGGCTACACCTTC. The full variable domain, rest sourced from reference TRBV7-2 and TRBJ1-2, is GAGVSQSPSNKVTEKGKDVELRCDPISGHTALYWYRQSLGQGLEFLIYFQGNSAPDKSGLPSDRFSAERTGGSVSTLTIQRTQQEDSAVYLCASSLDSPGMGGYTFGSGTRLTVV.

This sequence joins TRBV6-2 or TRBV6-3 and TRBJ1-1; 8 nucleotides align to TRBD1. This CDR3 comprises 16 residues. Per germline, CDR1 MNHEY and CDR2 SVGEGT. The ends lost 2 bases at V and 10 bases at J; junction bases unmatched: 15. The CDR3 nucleotides are TGTGCCAGCAGTTACCCCAGACGTGGCCAGGGGGCGCGAGCTTTCTTT. This codes for CASSYPRRGQGARAFF.

The chain employs TRBV28 and TRBJ1-4, with D possibly being TRBD1 (5 bases). This CDR3 has 13 amino acids. Trimming pared 8 bases from V and 8 bases from J, leaving 15 bases between. Germline values: CDR1 MDHEN, CDR2 SYDVKM. The CDR3 is CASHLREGEKLFF. CDR3 DNA: TGTGCCAGCCACCTCAGGGAGGGAGAAAAACTGTTTTTT.

This rearrangement joins TRBV20-1 to TRBJ2-7; a weak D match, TRBD2 (5 bases). Looked up from germline, CDR1 is DFQATT and CDR2 is SNEGSKA (reference sequence). The V end lost 4 bases, the J end lost 5 bases, and 9 bases lay between the germline ends. This CDR3 contains 11 residues. The CDR3 reads CSAKWRDEQYF. Here the CDR3 DNA reads TGCAGTGCTAAGTGGCGGGACGAGCAGTACTTC.

This sequence joins TRBV6-4 and TRBJ2-1; the match to TRBD2 covers 9 bases. V was pared by 5 bases and J by 5 bases, with 10 bases of the junction left unmatched. CDR1 is MRHNA and CDR2 is SNTAGT in the germline V gene. This CDR3 spans 16 amino acids. The CDR3 bases are TGTGCCAGCAGTCCATCCTTAGCGGGGGCCAACAATGAGCAGTTCTTC. It is translated as CASSPSLAGANNEQFF.

This clone was picked up one time. V and J are TRBV19 and TRBJ1-1, with 8 bases fitting TRBD1. From germline, CDR1 is LNHDA and CDR2 SQIVND (reference sequence). This CDR3 spans 13 amino acids. V shed 10 bases, J shed 5 bases, and the junction held 9 bases outside the gene matches. In nucleotides, the CDR3 is TGTGCCACCCGACAGGGGAGTATAACTGAAGCTTTCTTT. The encoded protein is CATRQGSITEAFF.

The gene calls are TRBV6-2 or TRBV6-3 and TRBJ1-6, with TRBD1 identical over 8 bases. V gave up 5 bases and J gave up 8 bases; unmatched junction bases: 5. Germline assignment: CDR1 MNHEY and CDR2 SVGEGT. The CDR3 is made up of 14 amino acids. CDR3 protein: CASSTPTGDSPLHF. The CDR3 DNA follows: TGTGCCAGCAGTACTCCGACAGGGGATTCACCCCTCCACTTT.